This TCR beta chain is drawn from a study of blood T cell repertoires in COVID-19. This CDR3 spans 13 amino acids. Trimming removed 6 bases at V and 8 bases at J, with 11 bases between. Germline V CDR1 and CDR2: KGHSH, LQKENI. Sequenced by immunoSEQ multiplex PCR; TCRdb stores in-frame clones only, minus some. The sample lists about 320,000 clones, 90% to 95% occurring once. The participants were between roughly 18 and 89 years old and came from about two dozen US areas. Sequenced sample: PBMCs or T cells enriched from blood (not recorded which). The receptor comes from a woman aged 25 to 39 who had been exposed to COVID-19. This chain links TRBV18 with TRBJ1-6, with D maybe TRBD1 (6 bases). The CDR3 reads CASSATGDSPLHF. The CDR3 region has the DNA TGTGCCAGCTCGGCGACAGGCGATTCACCCCTCCACTTT.